This is a list of T cell receptor beta chains from one sample in a study of OX40 agonist ivuxolimab in advanced cancers. The protocol was immunoSEQ multiplex PCR, while the TCRdb copy is restricted to in-frame clones and leaves out a portion. Among about 110,000 clones, 75% to 95% were seen once, and the ten largest hold around 0.64%. This material consisted of CD4+ or CD8+ T cells sorted from blood, taken in a trial of the OX40 agonist ivuxolimab. These TCRs come from an adult with an advanced solid tumor such as melanoma, head and neck, liver or kidney cancer. Both conserved end residues are part of each CDR3. The D gene is left open where the match is weak. Expanded clones get a size class; other rows say once, few or many, or leave the size out.

NA | TRBJ2-1 | NA | TRBV25-1 | TGTGCCAGCAGTGAAACCGCTACCAATGAGCAGTTCTTC | CASSETATNEQFF
NA | TRBJ1-1 | NA | TRBV15 | TGTGCCACCAGCAGAGGACAGTCAGCCACTGAAGCTTTCTTT | CATSRGQSATEAFF
NA | TRBJ1-2 | TRBD1 | TRBV12-5 | TGTGCTAGTGGTCGACAGGGTTCTAACTATGGCTACACCTTC | CASGRQGSNYGYTF
NA | TRBJ2-7 | NA | TRBV5-1 | TGCGCCAGCAGCTTGGATGCAACGGCCTACGAGCAGTACTTC | CASSLDATAYEQYF
NA | TRBJ1-1 | NA | TRBV7-9 | TGTGCCAGCAGCTTAGAAGGGCACCAAGCTTTCTTT | CASSLEGHQAFF
NA | TRBJ2-5 | NA | TRBV5-1 | TGCGCCAGCAGCCCGCCGGGACCAGCCTCAGAGACCCAGTACTTC | CASSPPGPASETQYF
NA | TRBJ1-1 | NA | TRBV6-6 | TGTGCCAGCAGAAGGGAGGGGGGGACTGAAGCTTTCTTT | CASRREGGTEAFF
NA | TRBJ1-3 | NA | TRBV6-6 | TGTGCCAGCAGTTACTCCCCGGTAAACTCTGGAAACACCATATATTTT | CASSYSPVNSGNTIYF
NA | TRBJ2-2 | TRBD1 | TRBV14 | TGTGCCAGCAGCCTAAGACAGGGAAACACCGGGGAGCTGTTTTTT | CASSLRQGNTGELFF
NA | TRBJ2-2 | NA | TRBV19 | TGTGCCAGTAGTCCTGCTTGGGGGTCGAACACCGGGGAGCTGTTTTTT | CASSPAWGSNTGELFF
NA | TRBJ2-5 | NA | TRBV5-8 | TGTGCCAGCAGCAGAGCAGGGGCCCAAGAGACCCAGTACTTC | CASSRAGAQETQYF
few | TRBJ1-1 | NA | TRBV2 | TGTGCCAGCAGCCGCGTTATGAACACTGAAGCTTTCTTT | CASSRVMNTEAFF
NA | TRBJ2-1 | TRBD2 | TRBV4-2 | TGTGCCAGCAGCCCCCGGACTAGCGGGACATCCTACAATGAGCAGTTCTTC | CASSPRTSGTSYNEQFF
NA | TRBJ2-2 | NA | TRBV11-1 | TGTGCCAGCAGCTTTTGGGGAAGTGAAACCGGGGAGCTGTTTTTT | CASSFWGSETGELFF
once | TRBJ1-5 | TRBD1 | TRBV6-1 | TGTGCCAGCAGTGGAGATTCCGGACAGGGGGCCCGGCGGCCCCAGCATTTT | CASSGDSGQGARRPQHF
NA | TRBJ2-7 | NA | TRBV9 | TGTGCCAGCAGCCGAGGGGTGGACACGAGCTCCTACGAGCAGTACTTC | CASSRGVDTSSYEQYF
NA | TRBJ2-1 | TRBD2 | TRBV6-5 | TGTGCCAGCAGCGGGGGGGCCTTTGAGCAGTTCTTC | CASSGGAFEQFF
NA | TRBJ1-2 | TRBD1 | TRBV6-1 | TGTGCCAGCAGTGAGACTGAATACAGGGGAGCTAACTATGGCTACACCTTC | CASSETEYRGANYGYTF
NA | TRBJ1-5 | TRBD1 | TRBV27 | TGTGCCAGCAGTTCCGGACAGGGCAATCAGCCCCAGCATTTT | CASSSGQGNQPQHF
NA | TRBJ2-3 | TRBD2 | TRBV18 | TGTGCCAGCTCACCCCCCGGACTAGCGGGTATCACAGATACGCAGTATTTT | CASSPPGLAGITDTQYF
NA | TRBJ2-6 | NA | TRBV9 | TGTGCCAGCAGCGTAGGAGGACGGAACTCTGGGGCCAACGTCCTGACTTTC | CASSVGGRNSGANVLTF
NA | TRBJ2-3 | TRBD2 | TRBV19 | TGTGCCAGTAGTTTGACTAGCGGGAGACGGACAGATACGCAGTATTTT | CASSLTSGRRTDTQYF
NA | TRBJ2-5 | NA | TRBV2 | TGTGCCAGCAGTGAACACCCCGGGGCCGGTGGAGAGACCCAGTACTTC | CASSEHPGAGGETQYF
NA | TRBJ2-3 | TRBD2 | TRBV5-1 | TGCGCCAGCAGCTTGGGACTAGCGGGAGTAGATACGCAGTATTTT | CASSLGLAGVDTQYF
NA | TRBJ2-3 | NA | TRBV5-4 | TGTGCCAGCAGCCCTCTGTGGCGGGGGCGCACAGATACGCAGTATTTT | CASSPLWRGRTDTQYF
few | TRBJ1-1 | TRBD1 | TRBV5-6 | TGTGCCAGCAGCCCCTGGGGTGACAGGGGGCGCAGAGTTGCTTTCTTT | CASSPWGDRGRRVAFF
once | TRBJ2-1 | TRBD2 | TRBV4-2 | TGTGCCAGCAGCCACCCCCATAGCGGGGGGGTCAATGAGCAGTTCTTC | CASSHPHSGGVNEQFF
NA | TRBJ2-7 | TRBD1 | TRBV19 | TGTGCCAGTAGTATCGGGACAGGGGAGGACGAGCAGTACTTC | CASSIGTGEDEQYF
NA | TRBJ2-7 | TRBD1 | TRBV6-5 | TGTGCCAGCAGGGGACAGGTCAGTCCTGAGCAGTACTTC | CASRGQVSPEQYF
NA | TRBJ1-3 | NA | TRBV27 | TGTGCCAGCAGTTTATTCCCGGGAATCGCTGGAAACACCATATATTTT | CASSLFPGIAGNTIYF